This T cell receptor beta chain was retrieved from a study of cytomegalovirus exposure and HLA in healthy donors. This clone was counted between two and nine times. Its matching antigen is unknown. General observations from the study: The study flagged about 160 TCR beta chains as cytomegalovirus-associated. Some V segments, including TRBV6-2 and TRBV6-3, were excluded as indistinguishable.

Germline CDR1 and CDR2: LNHDA and SQIVND (reference sequence). Unmatched junction bases numbered 7, after V lost 7 bases and J lost 7 bases. CDR3 size: 14 residues. Both 60 Vbeta primers and 13 Jbeta primers went into the PCR. Produced via immunoSEQ multiplex PCR; TCRdb's table is partial and in-frame only. The sample shows around 65,000 clones, about 80% of them seen only once. The clonotype comes from a man in his forties or fifties in good health and CMV-seropositive. The rearrangement joins TRBV19 to TRBJ2-2, with 9 bases fitting TRBD1. The sample consisted of PBMCs. The chain's CDR3 is CASTAGQGHGELFF. CDR3 DNA: TGTGCCAGTACCGCGGGACAGGGACACGGGGAGCTGTTTTTT.